A single sample is the source of the 12 T cell receptor beta chains below, sequenced in a study of Graves' ophthalmopathy and Graves' hyperthyroidism (dated by TCRdb to the late 2010s). The sequencer listed for this sample is Illumina HiSeq 2000. For repertoire sequencing, the TCR beta CDR3 regions were amplified from RNA transcripts. A first-round RT-PCR used HTBI primers with the Qiagen OneStep RT-PCR kit, followed by a second-round multiplex PCR, size selection and purification. TCRdb reprocessed the public reads (quality trimming at Q25 with fastp, clone calling with MiXCR) and kept in-frame beta chains. All rows with the same CDR3 protein become a single entry with the most common DNA and genes. This sample holds 650,000 to 900,000 distinct CDR3 sequences; 35% to 50% were observed only once. The ten largest clonotypes hold 40% to 45% of the sample. Sequencing input: peripheral blood. The receptor set was obtained from an adult man with Graves' ophthalmopathy.

The CDR3 DNA reads as TGTGCCAGCAGCTTGTACAGGGGGCTTCAGCCCCAGCATTTT. It translates to CASSLYRGLQPQHF. The chain couples TRBV7-6 to TRBJ1-5, with TRBD1 identical over 9 bases. V lost 3 bases and J lost 6; bases outside the gene matches: 3. The CDR3 extends over 14 amino acids. The germline gives CDR1 SGHVS, CDR2 FNYEAQ.

This clonotype appeared many times. The chain couples TRBV2 to TRBJ2-2, with no clear D. The length of the CDR3 is 12 residues. Germline-derived CDR1 and CDR2 are SNHLY and FYNNEI. V shed 4 bases and J shed 3 bases, with 3 bases lying between them. CDR3 sequence reads: CASSVYTGELFF. CDR3 DNA: TGTGCCAGCAGTGTTTACACCGGGGAGCTGTTTTTT.

This clonotype was observed at least ten times. V usage is TRBV19 and J usage is TRBJ1-5; D is unclear. Looked up from germline, CDR1 is LNHDA and CDR2 is SQIVND (reference sequence). This CDR3 contains 14 residues. V was pared by 6 bases and J by 0 bases, with 9 bases between. The CDR3 loop reads CASRPPYSNQPQHF. Written as DNA, the CDR3 is TGTGCCAGTAGGCCTCCATATAGCAATCAGCCCCAGCATTTT.

This clonotype has more than one count but fewer than ten. The chain recombines TRBV25-1 with TRBJ2-3; D call uncertain. The CDR3 consists of 15 residues. Between the trimmed V and J ends, which lost 4 bases and 4 bases, there was a span of 15 bases. Germline values: CDR1 MGHDK, CDR2 SYGVNS. The DNA for the CDR3 is TGTGCCAGCAGTGTATCGGGTTGGCGAGCAGATACGCAGTATTTT. It codes for CASSVSGWRADTQYF.

This clonotype was seen ten or more times. This rearrangement joins TRBV25-1 to TRBJ1-1; a possible D gene is TRBD1 (6 bases). The V end was cut by 8 bases, the J end by 1 base, with 20 bases between. There are 16 residues in the CDR3. Germline lookup yields CDR1 MGHDK and CDR2 SYGVNS. The CDR3 protein is CASRTRDTSPNTEAFF. The CDR3 DNA sequence: TGTGCCAGCCGAACCCGGGACACCTCGCCGAACACTGAAGCTTTCTTT. Full variable domain (outside the CDR3, taken from reference TRBV25-1 and TRBJ1-1): EADIYQTPRYLVIGTGKKITLECSQTMGHDKMYWYQQDPGMELHLIHYSYGVNSTEKGDLSSESTVSRIRTEHFPLTLESARPSHTSQYLCASRTRDTSPNTEAFFGQGTRLTVV.

This chain connects TRBV3-1 to TRBJ1-1; TRBD1 agrees at 8 bases. The CDR3 contains 14 residues. CDR1 and CDR2 from the germline V gene are LGHDT and YNNKEL (reference sequence). With V trimmed by 3 bases and J by 6 bases, 6 bases remained unmatched. The CDR3 region has the DNA TGTGCCAGCAGCCACGGACAGGGTGGGCCTGAAGCTTTCTTT. This encodes CASSHGQGGPEAFF.

This clonotype was picked up many times. J is TRBJ2-5 and V is TRBV5-1; D may be TRBD1 or TRBD2 (5 bases each). The length of the CDR3 is 13 residues. Germline CDR1 reads SGHRS; CDR2 reads YFSETQ. The V and J ends lost 0 bases and 5 bases respectively, with 8 bases between them. The CDR3 nucleotides read TGCGCCAGCAGCTTGGTGGGGGTGGAGACCCAGTACTTC. It codes for CASSLVGVETQYF.

As DNA, the CDR3 is TGTGCCAGTATCAAATCGGGACTGCAAAACACCGGGGAGCTGTTTTTT. Translation: CASIKSGLQNTGELFF. This chain uses TRBV25-1 with TRBJ2-2, with D maybe TRBD2 (6 bases). The CDR3 spans 16 residues. The V and J ends lost 9 bases and 2 bases respectively, with 19 bases between them. Germline V gene data show CDR1 as MGHDK and CDR2 as SYGVNS.

The chain recombines TRBV20-1 with TRBJ2-6; 7 bases match TRBD1. The CDR3 contains 12 residues. Germline CDR1 and CDR2: DFQATT and SNEGSKA (reference sequence). With V trimmed by 3 bases and J by 9 bases, 2 bases remained unmatched. CDR3 nucleotide sequence: TGCAGTGCTAGGACAGGGTACAACGTCCTGACTTTC. The encoded protein is CSARTGYNVLTF.

About this clonotype itself: Compared with germline, one end of the junction differs, possibly owing to a read error. V usage is TRBV12-3 or TRBV12-4 and J usage is TRBJ2-7; D unclear. The length of the CDR3 is 14 residues. DNA of the CDR3: TGTGCCAGCAGTTTATACGCCGAGTCCTGCGAGCAGTACTTC. Protein: CASSLYAESCEQYF.

This clonotype has just a few counts. The rearrangement uses TRBV7-9 and TRBJ2-5; 7 bases line up with TRBD1. This CDR3 comprises 15 residues. V dropped 6 bases and J dropped 1; count of bases not matched to a gene: 8. CDR1 SEHNR and CDR2 FQNEAQ come from the germline V gene (reference sequence). CDR3 sequence: CASSHPRQGQETQYF. DNA for the CDR3: TGTGCCAGCAGTCATCCCCGACAGGGCCAAGAGACCCAGTACTTC.

In its sample, this clonotype was seen a few times. The V gene is TRBV7-9, the J gene TRBJ2-5, with TRBD2 matching 11 bases. The V gene's germline CDR1 is SEHNR and CDR2 FQNEAQ (reference sequence). Germline trimming cut 4 bases from V and 4 bases from J; bases unmatched to any gene: 11. The CDR3 totals 17 residues. CDR3 nucleotides: TGTGCCAGCAGCTCCGGGACTAGCGGATGGCAGGGAGAGACCCAGTACTTC. Amino acid sequence: CASSSGTSGWQGETQYF.